This record concerns one TCR beta chain sequence. Its specificity is unknown. The data derive from a study of PD-1 blockade in classical Hodgkin lymphoma. Study conclusions and caveats: Those starting nivolumab under 1 year post-ASCT were excluded. Newly diagnosed patients reportedly trailed healthy donors in baseline TCR diversity. CD4+ TCR diversity, unlike CD8+, rose significantly by C4D1.

Profiled with immunoSEQ multiplex PCR; TCRdb holds only in-frame clones, not every one. The repertoire holds about 86,000 clones, 80% to 90% seen once, with roughly 10% in the top ten. In every patient, relapse followed autologous stem cell transplantation, while exposure to brentuximab vedotin differed. This CDR3 comprises 15 residues. With V trimmed by 6 bases and J by 1 base, 1 base remained unmatched. Germline V CDR1 and CDR2: MNHEY, SMNVEV (reference sequence). The sample was peripheral blood mononuclear cells (PBMCs), taken before the second cycle of nivolumab. This rearrangement joins TRBV27 to TRBJ2-7; TRBD2 aligns across 15 bases. The clonotype comes from a human donor with classical Hodgkin lymphoma. The CDR3 DNA follows: TGTGCCAGCAGGGGACTAGCGGGAGGTTCCTACGAGCAGTACTTC. This translates into CASRGLAGGSYEQYF.